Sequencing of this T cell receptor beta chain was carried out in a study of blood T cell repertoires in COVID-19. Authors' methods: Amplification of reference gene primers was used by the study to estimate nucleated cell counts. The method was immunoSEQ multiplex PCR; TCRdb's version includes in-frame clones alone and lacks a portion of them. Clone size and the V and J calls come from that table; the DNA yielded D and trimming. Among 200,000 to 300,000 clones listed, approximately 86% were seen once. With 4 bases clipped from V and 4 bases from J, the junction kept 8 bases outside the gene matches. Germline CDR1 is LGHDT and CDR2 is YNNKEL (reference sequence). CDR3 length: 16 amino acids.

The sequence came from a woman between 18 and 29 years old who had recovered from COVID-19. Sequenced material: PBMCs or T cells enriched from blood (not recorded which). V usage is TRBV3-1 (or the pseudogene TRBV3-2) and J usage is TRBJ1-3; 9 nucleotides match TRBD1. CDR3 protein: CASSRLNRGLGNTIYF. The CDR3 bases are TGTGCCAGCAGCCGTCTTAACAGGGGGCTGGGAAACACCATATATTTT.